A single T cell receptor (beta chain) is shown here with its context. These data come from a study of blood T cell repertoires in COVID-19. The wider study: Samples taken during acute and convalescent COVID-19 were collected in the United States, Italy and Spain. Sample material is recorded as cDNA or gDNA derived from T cells, B-cell-depleted T cells, or PBMCs.

CDR1 and CDR2 (germline): SGHRS, YFSETQ. The CDR3 extends over 15 amino acids. With 4 bases clipped from V and 7 bases from J, the junction kept 11 bases outside the gene matches. Under the authors' procedure: Reference gene primer amplification gave estimated nucleated cell counts. Clones were sequenced by immunoSEQ multiplex PCR, and TCRdb holds only the in-frame ones, with some missing. V and J calls plus clone size are reproduced from that table; the DNA served to infer D and trimming. The sample yields 110,000 to 150,000 clones, 81% seen once. The sequence came from a human donor in a cohort sampled during active COVID-19. The sequencing sample was made of peripheral blood. The chain recombines TRBV5-1 with TRBJ1-2; 9 bases are a match to TRBD1. CDR3 region: CASSHGGQGWSGYTF. The CDR3 nucleotides are TGCGCCAGCAGCCACGGAGGACAGGGGTGGAGTGGCTACACCTTC. The whole variable domain, remainder taken from reference TRBV5-1 and TRBJ1-2, is KAGVTQTPRYLIKTRGQQVTLSCSPISGHRSVSWYQQTPGQGLQFLFEYFSETQRNKGNFPGRFSGRQFSNSRSEMNVSTLELGDSALYLCASSHGGQGWSGYTFGSGTRLTVV.